This passage covers 7 T cell receptor beta chains from one sample sequenced in a study of post-analysis software for immune sequencing data (dated by TCRdb to the mid-2010s). The full study reports these points: Roughly 5 TRBV segments, including TRBV5-6, TRBV5-1 and TRBV20-1, were significantly more frequent in patients than controls.

Library preparation employed PCR. The instrument given in TCRdb is Illumina HiSeq 2500. Unique molecular identifiers were incorporated into TCR beta cDNA libraries to reduce PCR and sequencing biases. Using fastp trimming at Q25 and MiXCR clonotype assembly, TCRdb reanalyzed the public sequencing data and kept in-frame beta chains. Every CDR3 protein is listed once, alongside the most common genes and DNA of its rows. The sample data list roughly 870,000 distinct CDR3 sequences, and around 50% of these were observed just once. 4.6% of the sample is in the top ten clones. Their antigens remain unidentified. Sequencing was done on a sample of blood. All receptors derive from a girl aged 5 to 17 with multiple sclerosis.

The V gene is TRBV25-1, the J gene TRBJ1-2, with D unresolved. The CDR3 extends over 13 amino acids. The germline V and J ends were trimmed by 7 bases and 4 bases, with 13 bases remaining between them. The V gene's germline CDR1 is MGHDK and CDR2 SYGVNS. The DNA of the CDR3 is TGTGCCAGCAACGACGCGGAAGGCTATGGCTACACCTTC. Amino acids: CASNDAEGYGYTF.

V gene TRBV29-1 combines with J gene TRBJ2-3; D may be TRBD2 (6 bases). V was pared by 0 bases and J by 8 bases, with 12 bases between. This CDR3 contains 13 residues. The germline V gene encodes CDR1 SQVTM and CDR2 ANQGSEA. For the CDR3, the DNA is TGCAGCGTTGAAGATGAGACTAGTGTTACGCAGTATTTT. Translating it yields CSVEDETSVTQYF.

J is TRBJ1-2 and V is TRBV11-2; a weak D match, TRBD1 (6 bases). The CDR3 sequence is 17 residues long. Per germline, CDR1 SGHAT and CDR2 FQNNGV. Trimming removed 5 bases at V and 4 bases at J, with 23 bases between. The DNA for the CDR3 is TGTGCCAGCAGCCCAATACAGAACAGGGTAGTAGTCTATGGCTACACCTTC. It is translated as CASSPIQNRVVVYGYTF.

CDR3 region: CSVELVRTTNYGYTF. For the CDR3, the DNA is TGCAGCGTTGAATTAGTCAGGACGACTAACTATGGCTACACCTTC. The J gene is TRBJ1-2, the V gene TRBV29-1, with D hard to call. CDR3 length equals 15 residues. CDR1 and CDR2 from the germline V gene are SQVTM and ANQGSEA. V gave up 2 bases and J gave up 0 bases, with 13 bases separating them.

This chain links TRBV21-1 with TRBJ1-2; TRBD1 is the table's D call and was not checked against the DNA. TRBV21-1 is a listed pseudogene. This CDR3 spans 14 amino acids. CDR3 DNA: TGTGCCAGCAGCCCAATTGGGACAGGGAGGTGCTACACCTTC. This sequence encodes CASSPIGTGRCYTF.

CDR3 sequence: CSARGLDSQETQYF. Here the CDR3 DNA reads TGCAGTGCTAGAGGGCTTGATAGCCAAGAGACCCAGTACTTC. V gene TRBV20-1 combines with J gene TRBJ2-5; the D is unclear. Germline V gene lookup returns CDR1 DFQATT and CDR2 SNEGSKA (reference sequence). The CDR3 length is 14 residues. V lost 1 base and J 1 base, leaving 10 bases between the germline ends.

This clonotype has a handful of counts. V gene TRBV20-1 combines with J gene TRBJ2-5; 8 nucleotides agree with TRBD2. The CDR3 has 15 amino acids. The trim removed 4 bases at V and 0 bases at J, leaving 7 bases unmatched. Looked up from germline, CDR1 is DFQATT and CDR2 is SNEGSKA (reference sequence). The CDR3 here is CSATPGLVNQETQYF. The CDR3 DNA reads as TGCAGTGCTACTCCGGGACTAGTAAACCAAGAGACCCAGTACTTC.